These 9 T cell receptor beta chains were all obtained from the same sample, sequenced in a study of blood T cell repertoires in COVID-19. TCRdb keeps only in-frame clones here, not all; method: immunoSEQ multiplex PCR. The sample carries a few hundred thousand clones, approximately 91% recorded once. The source material was PBMCs or T cells enriched from blood (not recorded which). All receptors derive from a woman in her forties who had been exposed to COVID-19.

CDR3 protein: CASSRDRGTGNEQFF. In nucleotides, the CDR3 is TGTGCCAGTAGTAGGGACAGGGGAACGGGTAATGAGCAGTTCTTC. This chain uses TRBV19 with TRBJ2-1, with 10 bases matching TRBD1. This CDR3 spans 15 amino acids. The germline CDR1 and CDR2 sequences are LNHDA and SQIVND (reference sequence). The junction had 7 bases not matched to a gene; V was cut back by 4 bases and J by 7 bases.

The V call is TRBV20-1, the J call TRBJ2-7; TRBD1 agrees at 9 bases. CDR1 and CDR2 (germline): DFQATT, SNEGSKA (reference sequence). V shed 5 bases, J shed 5 bases, and the junction held 7 bases outside the gene matches. This CDR3 has 13 amino acids. The CDR3, as DNA: TGCAGTGCTGGTGGACAGGGGAGGGACGAGCAGTACTTC. This encodes CSAGGQGRDEQYF.

The chain links TRBV27 to TRBJ2-7; 10 bases are shared with TRBD1. J gave up 11 bases and V 4 bases, and 17 bases lay outside the gene matches. The CDR3 has 16 amino acids. Germline V CDR1 and CDR2: MNHEY, SMNVEV (reference sequence). CDR3 in DNA: TGTGCCAGCAGTTACCGGACAGGGGGGGTCGGTCGGGTCGAGTACTTC. Amino acids: CASSYRTGGVGRVEYF.

The chain is built from TRBV5-1 and TRBJ2-3, with D perhaps matching TRBD2 (6 bases). With 4 bases removed from V and 1 base from J, the gap between germline ends came to 13 bases. CDR1 is SGHRS and CDR2 is YFSETQ in the germline V gene. The CDR3 spans 15 residues. CDR3 in DNA: TGCGCCAGCAGCAATGGGGGGAGCGGCACAGATACGCAGTATTTT. This gives the protein CASSNGGSGTDTQYF.

The chain has TRBV6-5 and TRBJ1-2; D may be TRBD1 (5 bases). The length of the CDR3 is 16 residues. The germline V gene has CDR1 MNHEY and CDR2 SVGAGI. The V end lost 2 bases, the J end lost 4 bases, and 17 bases lay between the germline ends. CDR3 sequence reads: CASSYTLPGGSYGYTF. CDR3 sequence (DNA): TGTGCCAGCAGTTACACGCTTCCCGGGGGTAGCTATGGCTACACCTTC.

The chain is built from TRBV6-2 or TRBV6-3 and TRBJ2-7; possibly TRBD2 for D (6 bases). CDR3 length: 15 residues. The germline V and J ends were trimmed by 0 bases and 4 bases, with 13 bases remaining between them. Germline-derived CDR1 and CDR2 are MNHEY and SVGEGT. CDR3 in DNA: TGTGCCAGCAGTTACTCTTCTAGCGAGAAATACGAGCAGTACTTC. Translation gives CASSYSSSEKYEQYF.

In this sample, this clone turned up once. This chain uses TRBV7-2 with TRBJ2-1; 14 nucleotides agree with TRBD2. The CDR3 is 17 amino acids. CDR1 and CDR2 (germline): SGHTA, FQGNSA. V lost 3 bases to trimming and J lost 8 bases; unmatched junction nucleotides: 9. CDR3 nucleotides: TGTGCCAGCAGCTTTCGACTAGCGGGAGGGCCGTCGGATGAGCAGTTCTTC. It yields the protein CASSFRLAGGPSDEQFF. Filled out from reference TRBV7-2 and TRBJ2-1, the complete variable domain reads GAGVSQSPSNKVTEKGKDVELRCDPISGHTALYWYRQSLGQGLEFLIYFQGNSAPDKSGLPSDRFSAERTGGSVSTLTIQRTQQEDSAVYLCASSFRLAGGPSDEQFFGPGTRLTVL.

This chain joins TRBV18 and TRBJ1-2; possible D gene TRBD1, 5 bases. Trimming cost V 3 bases and J 4 bases, with 12 bases left between them. The CDR3 contains 14 residues. CDR1 is KGHSH and CDR2 is LQKENI in the germline V gene. DNA for the CDR3: TGTGCCAGCTCACCCCCAGGGCTGGTCTATGGCTACACCTTC. This translates into CASSPPGLVYGYTF. Complete variable domain (other parts from reference TRBV18 and TRBJ1-2): NAGVMQNPRHLVRRRGQEARLRCSPMKGHSHVYWYRQLPEEGLKFMVYLQKENIIDESGMPKERFSAEFPKEGPSILRIQQVVRGDSAAYFCASSPPGLVYGYTFGSGTRLTVV.

The J gene is TRBJ2-1, the V gene TRBV3-1 (or the pseudogene TRBV3-2), with a tentative D call TRBD2 (6 bases). Trimming removed 3 bases from V and 3 bases from J, with 9 bases in between. The CDR3 loop spans 14 amino acids. CDR1 and CDR2 (germline): LGHDT, YNNKEL (reference sequence). CDR3 coding DNA: TGTGCCAGCAGCCACCTTAGCGGCTACAATGAGCAGTTCTTC. Its protein product is CASSHLSGYNEQFF.